The entry below describes one TCR beta chain. Its antigen is still unknown. This sample is drawn from a study of cytomegalovirus exposure and HLA in healthy donors. The CDR3 runs 20 residues. The V and J ends lost 0 bases and 0 bases respectively, with 21 bases between them. CDR1 MNHNS and CDR2 SASEGT come from the germline V gene. Overall study findings and caveats: Several of the most significant clusters appeared, in a later analysis, to be linked to common viral pathogens.

The primer mix had 60 Vbeta and 13 Jbeta primers. TCRdb's table, derived via immunoSEQ multiplex PCR, lists solely in-frame clones and lacks some. The sample carries about 160,000 clones, over 65% recorded once. The genes are TRBV6-1 and TRBJ1-3; D uncertain. This clonotype originated in a woman aged 35 to 49 in good health and CMV-seronegative. Sample: PBMCs. The CDR3 DNA reads TGTGCCAGCAGTGAAGCTCCCGAGGCTTGGGAGGCGGACTCTGGAAACACCATATATTTT. Amino acid sequence: CASSEAPEAWEADSGNTIYF.